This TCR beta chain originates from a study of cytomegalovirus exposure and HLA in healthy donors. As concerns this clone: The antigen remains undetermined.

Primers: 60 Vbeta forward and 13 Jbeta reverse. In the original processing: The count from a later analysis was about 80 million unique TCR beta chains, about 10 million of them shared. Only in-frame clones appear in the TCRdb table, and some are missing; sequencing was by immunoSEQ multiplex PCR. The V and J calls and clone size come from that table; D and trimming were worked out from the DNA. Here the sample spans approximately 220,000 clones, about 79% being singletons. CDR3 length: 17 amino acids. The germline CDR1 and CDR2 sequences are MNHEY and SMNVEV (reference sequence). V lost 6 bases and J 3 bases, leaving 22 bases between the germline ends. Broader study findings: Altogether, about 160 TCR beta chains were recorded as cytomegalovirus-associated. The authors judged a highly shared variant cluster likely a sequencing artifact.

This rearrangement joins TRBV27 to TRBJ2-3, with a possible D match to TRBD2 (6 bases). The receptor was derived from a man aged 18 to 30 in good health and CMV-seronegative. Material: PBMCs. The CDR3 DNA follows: TGTGCCAGCAGCATAACCGGAGCGGAGGGATATACAGATACGCAGTATTTT. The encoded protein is CASSITGAEGYTDTQYF.